This is a list of T cell receptor beta chains from one sample in a study of cytomegalovirus exposure and HLA in healthy donors. Using immunoSEQ multiplex PCR, the repertoire was profiled, and TCRdb retains in-frame clones only, with some absent. In the table there are approximately 110,000 clones, 60% to 85% of which are singletons. Input material: PBMCs. These receptors were obtained from a man in his forties in good health and CMV-seronegative. Each CDR3 is given with its conserved first and last residue. D genes are given only for firm matches. The size of a clone is reported for some rows only, either as once, few or many, or as a class for expanded clones.

D gene	V gene	clone size	J gene	CDR3 DNA	CDR3 protein
NA	TRBV7-9	NA	TRBJ1-5	TGTGCCAGCAGCCCCCGAGGTCAGCCCCAGCATTTT	CASSPRGQPQHF
NA	TRBV28	NA	TRBJ1-6	TGTGCCAGCAGTCGAGTAGAGGGTTCCGTTGCACCCCTCCACTTT	CASSRVEGSVAPLHF
NA	TRBV19	NA	TRBJ1-1	TGTGCCAGTAGTATATCGGCCCGGGTGAACACTGAAGCTTTCTTT	CASSISARVNTEAFF
TRBD2	TRBV5-6	NA	TRBJ2-3	TGTGCCAGCAGCTTGCGTCGCGGGGGGACAGATACGCAGTATTTT	CASSLRRGGTDTQYF
NA	TRBV11-3	NA	TRBJ2-5	TGTGCCAGCAGCTTAGGGGGGCGGGAGACCCAGTACTTC	CASSLGGRETQYF
TRBD1	TRBV5-1	NA	TRBJ2-3	TGCGCCAGCAAGTCCACGAATGCCCGGGACAGGGAGGGAGATACGCAGTATTTT	CASKSTNARDREGDTQYF
NA	TRBV7-9	few	TRBJ1-6	TGTGCCAGCAGCCCCCGGGGGGAATCACCCCTCCACTTT	CASSPRGESPLHF
TRBD1	TRBV18	NA	TRBJ1-2	TGTGCCAGCTCACGGGACAGGGGGTCCCACTATGGCTACACCTTC	CASSRDRGSHYGYTF
TRBD1	TRBV29-1	NA	TRBJ2-6	TGCAGCGTGGAGCAGGGGGCGACGGGGGCCAACGTCCTGACTTTC	CSVEQGATGANVLTF
TRBD2	TRBV5-1	NA	TRBJ2-1	TGCGCCAGCAGCTTGCTACCGACTAGCGATGAGCAGTTCTTC	CASSLLPTSDEQFF
NA	TRBV6-6	NA	TRBJ1-4	TGTGCCAGCAGTACAAACAGGGTCGATGAAAAACTGTTTTTT	CASSTNRVDEKLFF
NA	TRBV6-1	NA	TRBJ2-7	TGTGCCAGCAGTCCGACTAGAGTTATCCACGAGCAGTACTTC	CASSPTRVIHEQYF
NA	TRBV27	NA	TRBJ2-7	TGTGCCAGCAGTTCCAGGGGTATGTCCAACGAGCAGTACTTC	CASSSRGMSNEQYF
NA	TRBV4-3	few	TRBJ2-4	TGCGCCAGCAGCCAAGATATCGACTCAACCATTCAGTACTTC	CASSQDIDSTIQYF
TRBD2	TRBV18	NA	TRBJ2-7	TGTGCCAGCTCAACAACTAGCGGTGCCTACGAGCAGTACTTC	CASSTTSGAYEQYF
NA	TRBV25-1	few	TRBJ2-2	TGTGCCACAGGGGCGGCAGCGACCGGGGAGCTGTTTTTT	CATGAAATGELFF
TRBD1	TRBV4-1	NA	TRBJ2-3	TGCGCCAGCAGCCGGGGCACGGGACAGGGGGCCCAGGATACGCAGTATTTT	CASSRGTGQGAQDTQYF
TRBD2	TRBV5-4	NA	TRBJ2-3	TGTGCCAGCAGCCCAATGCTAGCGGGAGGAGATACGCAGTATTTT	CASSPMLAGGDTQYF
NA	TRBV5-1	NA	TRBJ1-2	TGCGCCAGCAGCTTGCAAGCGGCTAACTATGGCTACACCTTC	CASSLQAANYGYTF
NA	TRBV4-1	NA	TRBJ1-5	TGCGCCAGCAGCCACCCGCTCCTACGGCAGCCCCAGCATTTT	CASSHPLLRQPQHF
TRBD1	TRBV10-2	NA	TRBJ2-4	TGCGCCAGCAGTGACGGGACAGGCAACATTCAGTACTTC	CASSDGTGNIQYF
NA	TRBV13	NA	TRBJ1-2	TGTGCCAGCAGCACAGGCACAGGATATGGCTACACCTTC	CASSTGTGYGYTF
NA	TRBV29-1	NA	TRBJ2-1	TGCAGCGTTGAAATGGACTCATCCAATGAGCAGTTCTTC	CSVEMDSSNEQFF
NA	TRBV2	NA	TRBJ2-3	TGTGCCAGCAGTGAACAGGGAATACGCACAGATACGCAGTATTTT	CASSEQGIRTDTQYF
NA	TRBV27	NA	TRBJ2-7	TGTGCCAGCAGTTTAACGTCAGGGTCACTCTACGAGCAGTACTTC	CASSLTSGSLYEQYF
NA	TRBV25-1	NA	TRBJ1-2	TGTGCCAGCAGTGAATTTTTGGGAGAGGATGGCTACACCTTC	CASSEFLGEDGYTF
NA	TRBV4-1	NA	TRBJ1-5	TGCGCCAGCAGCCAAGAACCTCAGTATAGCAATCAGCCCCAGCATTTT	CASSQEPQYSNQPQHF
NA	TRBV6-5	NA	TRBJ1-2	TGTGCCAGCAGTTACGGCGGCGAATCGGGCTATGGCTACACCTTC	CASSYGGESGYGYTF
NA	TRBV7-9	NA	TRBJ2-5	TGTGCCAGCAGCTTAGACAGCCAAGAGACCCAGTACTTC	CASSLDSQETQYF
TRBD2	TRBV7-3	NA	TRBJ2-5	TGTGCCAGCAGCTTAGGACTAGCTGGAGCAGAGACCCAGTACTTC	CASSLGLAGAETQYF
NA	TRBV18	NA	TRBJ2-5	TGTGCCAGCTCATCGTCCCTCCAAGAGACCCAGTACTTC	CASSSSLQETQYF
NA	TRBV19	NA	TRBJ2-6	TGTGCCAGTATTGGAAGGGGCTCTGGGGCCAACGTCCTGACTTTC	CASIGRGSGANVLTF
NA	TRBV5-1	NA	TRBJ2-3	TGCGCCAGCAGCTCAGGACTATCTAGCACAGATACGCAGTATTTT	CASSSGLSSTDTQYF